This T cell receptor beta chain was sequenced during a study of blood T cells in healthy people across ages. Overall study context: About one barcoded beta molecule per two T cells was captured by template switching.

Roughly 10 milliliters of peripheral blood were drawn from each donor. The authors ran a second PCR of about 6 to 11 cycles using a sample-barcoded 5' primer and a J-beta primer mix. With 12 random nucleotides, a template-switch adaptor tagged each individual cDNA molecule. TCRdb analysed the 5' RACE reads with MiXCR anew, one entry per CDR3 protein. The repertoire holds about 1,400,000 distinct CDR3 sequences, with 40% to 50% as singletons. This clonotype was seen a single time. Germline lookup yields CDR1 SGHRS and CDR2 YFSETQ. The CDR3 totals 14 residues. Trimming cost V 4 bases and J 7 bases; bases outside gene matches: 6.

The sample taken for sequencing was blood. The chain recombines TRBV5-1 with TRBJ2-1; 9 bases are shared with TRBD1. The clonotype comes from a woman aged 18-35 years in good health. The DNA of the CDR3 is TGCGCCAGCAGCCCCCAGACAGGGGGGAATGAGCAGTTCTTC. Translating it yields CASSPQTGGNEQFF.